What follows are 20 T cell receptor beta chains derived from one specimen sequenced in a study of T cell repertoires in cytomegalovirus infection (dated by TCRdb to about 2019). The instrument was an Illumina HiSeq 1500. The public reads were reanalyzed by TCRdb: fastp trimming at Q25, MiXCR alignment, in-frame beta chains only. When rows share a CDR3 protein, they turn into one entry using the most common DNA and genes. The sample has hundreds of thousands of distinct CDR3 sequences on record, 24% of them singletons. The ten most abundant clones make up 8% of the sample. The sample comprised CD8+ T cells from PBMCs. These receptor sequences come from a human donor in good health (CMV status not recorded). Some clones in this sample may be carry-over from other donors' samples.

The chain combines TRBV3-1 with TRBJ1-1; possible D gene TRBD1, 5 bases. The CDR3 is 15 amino acids. Between the trimmed V and J ends, which lost 1 base and 3 bases, there was a span of 12 bases. Germline values: CDR1 LGHDT, CDR2 YNNKEL (reference sequence). CDR3 sequence: CASSQAGLTDTEAFF. CDR3 nucleotides: TGTGCCAGCAGCCAAGCGGGACTGACTGACACTGAAGCTTTCTTT.

This clonotype was recorded many times. The chain combines TRBV7-3 with TRBJ1-1; D remains unclear. Germline CDR1 is SGHTA and CDR2 is FQGTGA. This CDR3 is 13 amino acids long. V was pared by 4 bases and J by 4 bases, with 10 bases between. This CDR3 is CASSSPRATEAFF. In nucleotides, the CDR3 is TGTGCCAGCAGCTCCCCGCGGGCCACTGAAGCTTTCTTT.

This chain connects TRBV7-9 to TRBJ1-1, with unresolved D. CDR3 size: 11 residues. The V and J ends lost 2 bases and 8 bases respectively, with 6 bases between them. Germline V CDR1 and CDR2: SEHNR, FQNEAQ (reference sequence). Written as DNA, the CDR3 is TGTGCCAGCAGCTTAAAACAGGAAGCTTTCTTT. This sequence encodes CASSLKQEAFF.

This clonotype was detected ten times or more. The CDR3 coding sequence is TGTGCCAGCAGCCCCCGCGAGGCTAGCGGGGGGGCAGATACGCAGTATTTT. Residues: CASSPREASGGADTQYF. V is TRBV7-2 and J is TRBJ2-3; TRBD2 matches at 12 bases. The J segment lost 4 bases and the V segment lost 5 bases, leaving 10 bases of the junction unmatched. This CDR3 spans 17 amino acids. Germline loops: CDR1 SGHTA, CDR2 FQGNSA. The complete variable domain, with remaining parts taken from reference TRBV7-2 and TRBJ2-3, reads GAGVSQSPSNKVTEKGKDVELRCDPISGHTALYWYRQSLGQGLEFLIYFQGNSAPDKSGLPSDRFSAERTGGSVSTLTIQRTQQEDSAVYLCASSPREASGGADTQYFGPGTRLTVL.

This clonotype was seen at least ten times. The chain combines TRBV28 with TRBJ2-5; D is undetermined. CDR1 is MDHEN and CDR2 is SYDVKM in the germline V gene. This CDR3 region has 15 residues. The V end lost 6 bases, the J end lost 3 bases, and 17 bases lay between the germline ends. The CDR3 protein is CASSQTRIKKETQYF. The CDR3, as DNA: TGTGCCAGCAGCCAGACACGTATCAAAAAAGAGACCCAGTACTTC.

The V call is TRBV2, the J call TRBJ2-1; D is unresolved. This CDR3 contains 12 residues. Trimming left V 0 bases short and J 9 bases short, with 6 bases between. Looked up from germline, CDR1 is SNHLY and CDR2 is FYNNEI. This CDR3 is CASSEALSEQFF. CDR3 nucleotide sequence: TGTGCCAGCAGTGAAGCGCTGAGTGAGCAGTTCTTC.

V is TRBV6-5 and J is TRBJ2-3; 7 bases align to TRBD1. CDR3 size: 14 residues. Germline values: CDR1 MNHEY, CDR2 SVGAGI. V dropped 2 bases and J dropped 4; count of bases not matched to a gene: 3. CDR3 bases: TGTGCCAGCAGTTACACGCAGGGGGCAGATACGCAGTATTTT. Encoded protein: CASSYTQGADTQYF.

This rearrangement joins TRBV29-1 to TRBJ1-2; 7 bases are shared with TRBD1. Germline CDR1 and CDR2: SQVTM and ANQGSEA. The CDR3 consists of 14 residues. After removal of 5 bases from V and 8 bases from J, the junction contained 14 bases not matched to a gene. The CDR3 loop reads CSVPTQGTRRGYTF. For the CDR3, the DNA is TGCAGCGTTCCGACACAGGGGACTCGGAGAGGCTACACCTTC. Complete variable domain (other parts from reference TRBV29-1 and TRBJ1-2): SAVISQKPSRDICQRGTSLTIQCQVDSQVTMMFWYRQQPGQSLTLIATANQGSEATYESGFVIDKFPISRPNLTFSTLTVSNMSPEDSSIYLCSVPTQGTRRGYTFGSGTRLTVV.

This clonotype was observed a handful of times. The chain has TRBV14 and TRBJ2-1; TRBD1 might be the D (5 bases). There are 14 residues in the CDR3. Germline V gene sequence: CDR1 SGHDN, CDR2 FVKESK. V gave up 4 bases and J gave up 9 bases, with 16 bases separating them. CDR3 amino acids: CASSLRTTPSEQFF. The CDR3 coding sequence is TGTGCCAGCAGCCTAAGGACAACACCCAGTGAGCAGTTCTTC.

Remarks on this clonotype: Since a much larger clone is just one base distant, this may be a read error. The rearrangement links TRBV7-2 to TRBJ1-1, with D maybe TRBD1 (6 bases). CDR3 length: 14 amino acids. The V gene's germline CDR1 is SGHTA and CDR2 FQGNSA. The DNA of the CDR3 is TGTGTCAGCAACACTAGGGGGGATGCTACTGAAGCTTTCTTT. This translates into CVSNTRGDATEAFF. Full variable domain (rest looked up from reference TRBV7-2 and TRBJ1-1): GAGVSQSPSNKVTEKGKDVELRCDPISGHTALYWYRQSLGQGLEFLIYFQGNSAPDKSGLPSDRFSAERTGGSVSTLTIQRTQQEDSAVYLCVSNTRGDATEAFFGQGTRLTVV.

The V call is TRBV5-6, the J call TRBJ2-7; D unresolved. Germline assignment: CDR1 SGHDT and CDR2 YYEEEE. The CDR3 totals 14 residues. Trimming removed 1 base at V and 4 bases at J, with 12 bases between. Written as DNA, the CDR3 is TGTGCCAGCAGCTTGCTATTAGAACTTTACGAGCAGTACGTC. This encodes CASSLLLELYEQYV.

This clonotype came up once. The chain links TRBV12-3 or TRBV12-4 to TRBJ1-4, with TRBD1 matching over 8 bases. CDR3 size: 15 residues. V lost 4 bases and J lost 6; bases outside the gene matches: 7. The DNA of the CDR3 is TGTGCCAGCAGTTGGACAGGGCCTAGGGATGAAAAACTGTTTTTT. It yields the protein CASSWTGPRDEKLFF.

This chain links TRBV7-9 with TRBJ2-7; no clear D. Looked up from germline, CDR1 is SEHNR and CDR2 is FQNEAQ (reference sequence). Trimming stripped 6 bases from V and 5 bases from J, with 20 bases between. The CDR3 is 15 residues long. CDR3 nucleotides: TGTGCCAGCAGACCCATGGGTGGGGATACCAACGAGCAGTACTTC. Translating it yields CASRPMGGDTNEQYF.

V and J are TRBV29-1 and TRBJ2-3, with TRBD1 as a possible D gene (6 bases). V lost 7 bases and J 0 bases, leaving 11 bases between the germline ends. This CDR3 is built from 13 residues. Germline loops: CDR1 SQVTM, CDR2 ANQGSEA. The CDR3 DNA sequence: TGCAGCGGAACAGGGTCGAGCACAGATACGCAGTATTTT. Protein: CSGTGSSTDTQYF.

This CDR3 is CASRPLAGASGELFF. The DNA for the CDR3 is TGTGCCAGCAGGCCACTAGCGGGGGCATCCGGGGAGCTGTTTTTT. This rearrangement joins TRBV7-9 to TRBJ2-2; 11 bases match TRBD2. V was clipped by 6 bases and J by 6 bases; unmatched bases: 6. From germline, CDR1 is SEHNR and CDR2 FQNEAQ (reference sequence). This CDR3 is 15 amino acids long.

The chain combines TRBV4-2 with TRBJ2-3, with 11 bases matching TRBD2. The CDR3 consists of 18 residues. Germline V lookup: CDR1 LGHNA, CDR2 YNFKEQ. Germline trimming cut 0 bases from V and 2 bases from J; bases unmatched to any gene: 7. CDR3 loop: CASSQETSGTHLTDTQYF. CDR3 nucleotide sequence: TGTGCCAGCAGCCAAGAGACTAGCGGGACCCACCTCACAGATACGCAGTATTTT.

The chain uses TRBV19 and TRBJ2-1; D is unclear. Germline values: CDR1 LNHDA, CDR2 SQIVND (reference sequence). V lost 3 bases and J 0 bases, leaving 9 bases between the germline ends. CDR3 length: 15 amino acids. The CDR3 here is CASSIWTGSYNEQFF. DNA for the CDR3: TGTGCCAGTAGTATTTGGACGGGCTCCTACAATGAGCAGTTCTTC.

The chain combines TRBV20-1 with TRBJ2-3, with D possibly being TRBD2 (5 bases). From germline, CDR1 is DFQATT and CDR2 SNEGSKA (reference sequence). Between the trimmed V and J ends, which lost 1 base and 2 bases, there was a span of 13 bases. The CDR3 has 15 residues. Here the CDR3 DNA reads TGCAGTGCTAGAGGGGCCAGCGGCCTCACAGATACGCAGTATTTT. The encoded protein is CSARGASGLTDTQYF.

The genes are TRBV6-1 and TRBJ2-5; no definite D call. Germline V lookup: CDR1 MNHNS, CDR2 SASEGT. The CDR3 runs to 11 residues. V shed 7 bases and J shed 5 bases, with 8 bases lying between them. The CDR3 here is CASNRLETQYF. The CDR3 DNA reads TGTGCCAGCAATCGCCTTGAGACCCAGTACTTC.

This clonotype has a handful of counts. The V and J genes are TRBV7-6 and TRBJ1-1; D is undetermined. CDR3 length equals 15 residues. CDR1 and CDR2 (germline): SGHVS, FNYEAQ. Trimming cost V 8 bases and J 4 bases, with 20 bases left between them. CDR3 in amino acids: CASYSFRSESTEAFF. The CDR3 DNA reads TGTGCCAGCTACAGCTTCCGCTCGGAGTCCACTGAAGCTTTCTTT.